The 19 T cell receptor beta chains reported below all come from one sample, sequenced in a study of blood T cell repertoires in COVID-19. TCRdb's copy holds only in-frame clones and misses some; the assay was immunoSEQ multiplex PCR. The profile shows approximately 160,000 clones, 80% to 85% of them singletons. Sequencing was carried out using PBMCs or T cells enriched from blood (not recorded which). The receptor set was obtained from a woman aged 45-59 years who had recovered from COVID-19.

The chain employs TRBV4-1 and TRBJ2-3, with 7 bases fitting TRBD2. Losses at the gene ends were 3 bases for V and 0 bases for J; bases not matched to a gene: 3. Germline V gene data show CDR1 as MGHRA and CDR2 as YSYEKL. CDR3 length: 15 amino acids. The CDR3: CASSHPGLSTDTQYF. DNA for the CDR3: TGCGCCAGCAGCCACCCGGGACTAAGCACAGATACGCAGTATTTT.

This clone was detected a few times. The genes are TRBV5-1 and TRBJ2-2; 8 bases line up with TRBD1. This CDR3 has 18 residues. Germline CDR1 SGHRS, CDR2 YFSETQ. With V trimmed by 8 bases and J by 2 bases, 17 bases remained unmatched. In DNA, the CDR3 is TGCGCCAGTAAGGACAGGGCGGCGGGTTACGCCAACACCGGGGAGCTGTTTTTT. It yields the protein CASKDRAAGYANTGELFF.

The chain uses TRBV5-4 and TRBJ2-1; 13 bases fit TRBD2. The V segment lost 0 bases and the J segment 4 bases; nucleotides outside the gene matches: 4. The germline gives CDR1 SGHNT, CDR2 YYREEE (reference sequence). This CDR3 is 17 amino acids long. DNA for the CDR3: TGTGCCAGCAGCTTGGATGGGGGACTAGCGGGGTACAATGAGCAGTTCTTC. Translated: CASSLDGGLAGYNEQFF.

The chain carries TRBV18 and TRBJ1-2, with no clear D. CDR1 is KGHSH, CDR2 LQKENI, per germline. This CDR3 has 14 amino acids. V was pared by 2 bases and J by 0 bases, with 7 bases between. In nucleotides, the CDR3 is TGTGCCAGCTCACCATCCCAGGCTAACTATGGCTACACCTTC. It encodes CASSPSQANYGYTF.

The V call is TRBV3-1 (or the pseudogene TRBV3-2), the J call TRBJ1-1; D is possibly TRBD1 (6 bases). From germline, CDR1 is LGHDT and CDR2 YNNKEL (reference sequence). V lost 4 bases, J lost 0 bases, and 15 bases lay in between. The CDR3 sequence is 16 residues long. CDR3 in amino acids: CASSPRTVSMNTEAFF. CDR3 DNA sequence: TGTGCCAGCAGCCCCCGGACAGTATCTATGAACACTGAAGCTTTCTTT.

The chain joins TRBV20-1 to TRBJ2-7; the D is unclear. This CDR3 spans 13 amino acids. Trimming shortened V by 3 bases and J by 0 bases, and 9 bases separated the two germline ends. Germline CDR1 reads DFQATT; CDR2 reads SNEGSKA (reference sequence). CDR3 in DNA: TGCAGTGCTAGTGGCACTGCCTCCTACGAGCAGTACTTC. As protein: CSASGTASYEQYF.

The chain recombines TRBV7-8 with TRBJ1-6, with TRBD1 matching 7 bases. Per the germline V gene, CDR1 is SGHVS and CDR2 is FQNEAQ. There are 17 residues in the CDR3. With V trimmed by 2 bases and J by 4 bases, 8 bases remained unmatched. The CDR3 region is CASSLITAGGYNSPLHF. CDR3 in DNA: TGTGCCAGCAGCTTAATAACGGCAGGGGGATATAATTCACCCCTCCACTTT. The full variable domain, completed using reference TRBV7-8 and TRBJ1-6, is GAGVSQSPRYKVAKRGQDVALRCDPISGHVSLFWYQQALGQGPEFLTYFQNEAQLDKSGLPSDRFFAERPEGSVSTLKIQRTQQEDSAVYLCASSLITAGGYNSPLHFGNGTRLTVT.

This rearrangement joins TRBV5-4 to TRBJ1-1; no clear D. V lost 1 base and J 0 bases, leaving 10 bases between the germline ends. This CDR3 is built from 15 residues. Germline V gene data show CDR1 as SGHNT and CDR2 as YYREEE (reference sequence). The CDR3 region is CASSLNYLLNTEAFF. In DNA form, the CDR3 reads TGTGCCAGCAGCTTGAATTATCTCCTGAACACTGAAGCTTTCTTT.

This clone was seen once. The chain is built from TRBV20-1 and TRBJ1-2; tentative D call: TRBD1 (6 bases). Trimming cost V 3 bases and J 4 bases, with 12 bases left between them. The CDR3 is made up of 13 amino acids. Germline CDR1 and CDR2: DFQATT and SNEGSKA (reference sequence). The CDR3 is CSASDETGYGYTF. For the CDR3, the DNA is TGCAGTGCTAGTGATGAGACAGGCTATGGCTACACCTTC.

This rearrangement joins TRBV6-5 to TRBJ2-7, with TRBD1 identical over 8 bases. Germline CDR1 reads MNHEY; CDR2 reads SVGAGI. Germline trimming cut 6 bases from V and 5 bases from J; bases unmatched to any gene: 9. CDR3 length: 14 amino acids. This CDR3 reads CASSTPTGVDEQYF. CDR3 DNA: TGTGCCAGCAGCACCCCGACAGGGGTTGACGAGCAGTACTTC.

Only one count was recorded for this clone. This rearrangement joins TRBV5-4 to TRBJ2-5; 9 nucleotides line up with TRBD1. J lost 5 bases, V lost 6 bases, and 5 bases had no gene match. This CDR3 comprises 13 residues. Germline V gives CDR1 SGHNT, CDR2 YYREEE (reference sequence). The CDR3 protein is CASTIDRGETQYF. CDR3 sequence (DNA): TGTGCCAGCACCATCGACAGGGGGGAGACCCAGTACTTC. Supplemented by reference TRBV5-4 and TRBJ2-5, the full variable domain reads ETGVTQSPTHLIKTRGQQVTLRCSSQSGHNTVSWYQQALGQGPQFIFQYYREEENGRGNFPPRFSGLQFPNYSSELNVNALELDDSALYLCASTIDRGETQYFGPGTRLLVL.

This clone has only a few counts. The chain couples TRBV7-2 to TRBJ2-2, with D tentatively TRBD1 (6 bases). From germline, CDR1 is SGHTA and CDR2 FQGNSA. V lost 6 bases to trimming and J lost 2 bases, with 10 bases between them. This CDR3 is built from 14 residues. CDR3 loop: CASRSGQNTGELFF. CDR3 in DNA: TGTGCCAGCAGATCGGGACAAAACACCGGGGAGCTGTTTTTT.

This clone was seen only once. This rearrangement joins TRBV13 to TRBJ1-2; D gene ambiguous. CDR3 length equals 13 residues. Germline V lookup: CDR1 PRHDT, CDR2 FYEKMQ (reference sequence). Trimming removed 2 bases from V and 3 bases from J, with 7 bases in between. CDR3: CASSLNSYYGYTF. In DNA, the CDR3 is TGTGCCAGCAGCTTAAATAGTTACTATGGCTACACCTTC.

A single count supports this clone. The rearrangement links TRBV28 to TRBJ1-1, with D uncertain. This CDR3 has 14 residues. V gave up 3 bases and J gave up 2 bases, with 10 bases separating them. Germline CDR1 and CDR2: MDHEN and SYDVKM. DNA of the CDR3: TGTGCCAGCAGTTTGAGACGGGAAAACACTGAAGCTTTCTTT. Translated: CASSLRRENTEAFF.

This chain uses TRBV11-3 with TRBJ2-1, with a weak D call TRBD2 (6 bases). V was pared by 0 bases and J by 2 bases, with 8 bases between. Germline lookup yields CDR1 SGHNT and CDR2 YENEEA. This CDR3 contains 15 residues. The CDR3 nucleotides read TGTGCCAGCAGCTTAGATAGCGGCCCCTACAATGAGCAGTTCTTC. Protein product: CASSLDSGPYNEQFF.

This clone turned up a few times. The chain joins TRBV5-1 to TRBJ2-7, with TRBD1 as a possible D gene (5 bases). Trimming removed 1 base at V and 5 bases at J, with 13 bases between. CDR1 and CDR2 from the germline V gene are SGHRS and YFSETQ. The CDR3 is 14 residues long. This CDR3 is CASSLTGPGDEQYF. CDR3 nucleotide sequence: TGCGCCAGCAGCTTGACAGGTCCGGGCGACGAGCAGTACTTC.

The chain recombines TRBV4-3 with TRBJ1-5, with a weak D call TRBD1 (6 bases). CDR1 LGHNA and CDR2 YSLEER come from the germline V gene. The CDR3 totals 18 residues. Trimming removed 4 bases at V and 6 bases at J, with 25 bases between. CDR3 bases: TGCGCCAGCAGCCCCCATCCCCCAGGGGCCAGCAATCGTCAGCCCCAGCATTTT. Its translation: CASSPHPPGASNRQPQHF.

The rearrangement links TRBV6-1 to TRBJ1-1; 10 bases align to TRBD1. After removal of 4 bases from V and 5 bases from J, the junction contained 10 bases not matched to a gene. Germline V gene sequence: CDR1 MNHNS, CDR2 SASEGT. CDR3 size: 16 residues. The CDR3 protein is CASSVYGDRGDTEAFF. The CDR3 coding sequence is TGTGCCAGCAGTGTATATGGGGACAGGGGAGATACTGAAGCTTTCTTT.

The chain carries TRBV5-1 and TRBJ1-4, with D possibly being TRBD1 (6 bases). The V gene's germline CDR1 is SGHRS and CDR2 YFSETQ. The CDR3 has 15 residues. Trimming stripped 7 bases from V and 3 bases from J, with 16 bases between. CDR3 sequence (DNA): TGCGCCAGCCGGGACACCGGAAAGTCTAATGAAAAACTGTTTTTT. This sequence encodes CASRDTGKSNEKLFF.